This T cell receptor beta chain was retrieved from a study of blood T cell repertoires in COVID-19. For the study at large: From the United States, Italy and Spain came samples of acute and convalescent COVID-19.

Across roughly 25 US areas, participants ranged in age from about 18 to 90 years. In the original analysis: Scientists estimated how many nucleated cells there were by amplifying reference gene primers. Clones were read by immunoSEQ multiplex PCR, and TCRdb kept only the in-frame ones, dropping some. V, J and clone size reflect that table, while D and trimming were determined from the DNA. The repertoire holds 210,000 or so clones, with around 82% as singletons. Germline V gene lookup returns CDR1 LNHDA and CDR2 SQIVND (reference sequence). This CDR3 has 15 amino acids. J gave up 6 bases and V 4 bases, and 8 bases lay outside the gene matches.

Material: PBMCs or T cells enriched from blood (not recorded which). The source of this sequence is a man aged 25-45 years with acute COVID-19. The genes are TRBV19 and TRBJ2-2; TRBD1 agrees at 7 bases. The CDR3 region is CASSTRDRLSGELFF. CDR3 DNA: TGTGCCAGTAGTACCCGGGACAGACTTTCCGGGGAGCTGTTTTTT.